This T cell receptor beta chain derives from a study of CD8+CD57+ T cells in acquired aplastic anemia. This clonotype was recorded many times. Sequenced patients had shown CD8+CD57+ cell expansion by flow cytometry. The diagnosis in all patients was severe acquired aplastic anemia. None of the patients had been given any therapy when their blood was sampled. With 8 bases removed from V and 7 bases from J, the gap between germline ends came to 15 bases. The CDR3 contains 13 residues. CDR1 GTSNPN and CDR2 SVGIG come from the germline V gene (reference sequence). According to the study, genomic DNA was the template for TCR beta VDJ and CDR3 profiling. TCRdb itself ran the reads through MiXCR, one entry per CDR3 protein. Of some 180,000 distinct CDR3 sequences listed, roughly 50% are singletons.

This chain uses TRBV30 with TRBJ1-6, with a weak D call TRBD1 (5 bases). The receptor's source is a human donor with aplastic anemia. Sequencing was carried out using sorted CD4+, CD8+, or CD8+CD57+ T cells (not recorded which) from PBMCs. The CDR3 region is CARSQGVNSPLHF. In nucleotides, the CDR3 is TGTGCCCGGTCGCAGGGAGTGAATTCACCCCTCCACTTT.